The clone carrying this T cell receptor beta chain was seen a handful of times. The entry originates in a study of early T cells in non-severe SARS-CoV-2 infection. Separate cDNA molecules each had unique molecular identifiers attached to them. Each CDR3 protein is one row after TCRdb ran MiXCR on the 5' RACE reads. The sample lists approximately 69,000 distinct CDR3 sequences, 12% occurring once. Germline V CDR1 and CDR2: SGHRS, YFSETQ. Trimming stripped 4 bases from V and 5 bases from J, with 28 bases between. CDR3 length: 18 amino acids. The chain uses TRBV5-1 and TRBJ2-7; D may be TRBD2 (9 bases). This clonotype was sampled from an adult who was a healthcare worker with PCR-confirmed SARS-CoV-2 infection or an uninfected control (not recorded which). The sequencing input was whole blood. CDR3 DNA: TGCGCCAGCAGCATGCAACAGGGGGGATTTAGCGGGAGCCACGAGCAGTACTTC. Translated, it gives CASSMQQGGFSGSHEQYF.